The 27 T cell receptor beta chains below come from one sample, sequenced in a study of blood T cells in healthy people across ages (dated by TCRdb to about 2015). Library construction relied on 5' RACE. This sample was sequenced with an Illumina HiSeq 2500. A second PCR of about 6 to 11 cycles was run with a J-beta primer mix and a sample-barcoded 5' primer. Using fastp trimming at Q25 and MiXCR clonotype assembly, TCRdb reanalyzed the public sequencing data and kept in-frame beta chains. Entries are consolidated by CDR3 protein sequence, retaining the most common genes and DNA. This sample gives about 970,000 distinct CDR3 sequences in total; roughly half of them show up just once. The top ten clones comprise about 20% of the sample. Source material: blood. These receptors were taken from a woman aged 60-70 years in good health.

The chain carries TRBV29-1 and TRBJ2-1; D remains ambiguous. Germline V gene data show CDR1 as SQVTM and CDR2 as ANQGSEA. The length of the CDR3 is 11 residues. The V end was cut by 3 bases, the J end by 7 bases, with 7 bases between. This CDR3 is CSVESVNEQFF. Written as DNA, the CDR3 is TGCAGCGTTGAGAGCGTGAATGAGCAGTTCTTC.

In its sample, this clonotype was seen a few times. The chain couples TRBV5-1 to TRBJ2-1, with D perhaps matching TRBD1 (6 bases). V shed 4 bases and J shed 8 bases, with 25 bases lying between them. The CDR3 length is 17 residues. From germline, CDR1 is SGHRS and CDR2 YFSETQ. The CDR3 loop is CASSDQTSGATIDEQFF. For the CDR3, the DNA is TGCGCCAGCAGCGACCAGACGTCAGGGGCGACGATCGATGAGCAGTTCTTC.

This clonotype was picked up a small number of times. The chain is built from TRBV12-3 or TRBV12-4 and TRBJ2-3; 7 bases are shared with TRBD1. With 6 bases clipped from V and 0 bases from J, the junction kept 3 bases outside the gene matches. The CDR3 spans 14 residues. The DNA for the CDR3 is TGTGCCAGCAGAAGCAGGGGGAGCACAGATACGCAGTATTTT. It is translated as CASRSRGSTDTQYF.

This rearrangement joins TRBV20-1 to TRBJ2-1, with TRBD2 identical over 10 bases. TRBJ2-7 matches the DNA end more closely, so the J call is doubtful. Per germline, CDR1 DFQATT and CDR2 SNEGSKA (reference sequence). This CDR3 region has 14 residues. The CDR3 nucleotides read TGCAGTGCCCTAGGACTAGCGGCCTACAATGAGCAGTACTTC. Amino acids: CSALGLAAYNEQYF.

This clonotype has more than one count but fewer than ten. V gene TRBV10-3 combines with J gene TRBJ2-1; 13 bases map to TRBD2. The junction had 12 bases not matched to a gene; V was cut back by 8 bases and J by 8 bases. The CDR3 runs to 16 residues. Per germline, CDR1 ENHRY and CDR2 SYGVKD. CDR3 sequence reads: CAIRQTGLAGKDEQFF. In DNA form, the CDR3 reads TGTGCCATCCGGCAAACGGGACTAGCGGGAAAAGATGAGCAGTTCTTC.

The chain links TRBV24-1 to TRBJ2-7, with 9 bases matching TRBD1. The CDR3 extends over 16 amino acids. The ends lost 3 bases at V and 5 bases at J; junction bases unmatched: 10. Germline V gene data show CDR1 as KGHDR and CDR2 as SFDVKD. The CDR3 DNA reads TGTGCCACCAGTGATAATCCGGGACAGGGTTCCCACGAGCAGTACTTC. Translated: CATSDNPGQGSHEQYF.

The chain is built from TRBV7-9 and TRBJ2-3, with 9 bases identical to TRBD2. The germline gives CDR1 SEHNR, CDR2 FQNEAQ (reference sequence). This CDR3 comprises 17 residues. V lost 5 bases and J lost 1; bases outside the gene matches: 10. The CDR3 DNA reads as TGTGCCAGCAGCCGGCCCCGACTAGCGGAAGGCACAGATACGCAGTATTTT. The encoded protein is CASSRPRLAEGTDTQYF.

V gene TRBV7-3 combines with J gene TRBJ2-3; maybe TRBD2 (6 bases). With 6 bases removed from V and 3 bases from J, the gap between germline ends came to 19 bases. CDR1 and CDR2 (germline): SGHTA, FQGTGA. The CDR3 loop spans 16 amino acids. The CDR3 DNA is TGTGCCAGCAGTCGGACTGGGACTTACGGTACAGATACGCAGTATTTT. Its translation is CASSRTGTYGTDTQYF.

The chain joins TRBV9 to TRBJ2-7; perhaps TRBD1 as D (5 bases). CDR3 length equals 15 residues. With 0 bases removed from V and 6 bases from J, the gap between germline ends came to 16 bases. Germline V gives CDR1 SGDLS, CDR2 YYNGEE. CDR3 sequence reads: CASSVGGLEASEQYF. The CDR3 DNA sequence: TGTGCCAGCAGCGTAGGGGGCCTAGAAGCCTCCGAGCAGTACTTC.

This clonotype was observed once. At one end the junction does not follow the germline gene, possibly because of a read error. V usage is TRBV3-1 and J usage is TRBJ2-3; no firm D call. The CDR3 extends over 13 amino acids. The V gene's germline CDR1 is LGHDT and CDR2 YNNKEL (reference sequence). The CDR3 here is CACSQTTWNTQYF. The CDR3 coding sequence is TGTGCCTGCAGCCAAACAACTTGGAATACGCAGTATTTT.

This clonotype was detected only a few times. V usage is TRBV4-2 and J usage is TRBJ1-4, with TRBD1 matching 8 bases. With V trimmed by 0 bases and J by 6 bases, 12 bases remained unmatched. Per germline, CDR1 LGHNA and CDR2 YNFKEQ. This CDR3 region has 18 residues. CDR3 in DNA: TGTGCCAGCAGCCAAGAATACGGCCCAGGGGGCGGCTATGAAAAACTGTTTTTT. Its translation: CASSQEYGPGGGYEKLFF.

This chain connects TRBV7-9 to TRBJ2-7; D remains ambiguous. This CDR3 region has 15 residues. V was clipped by 1 base and J by 2 bases, with 12 bases between them. The germline gives CDR1 SEHNR, CDR2 FQNEAQ (reference sequence). The CDR3 nucleotides are TGTGCCAGCAGCTTAGAACGAGCTTGGGCCTACGAGCAGTACTTC. It specifies CASSLERAWAYEQYF.

This clonotype occurred a few times. This chain's CDR3 is CASSPQLVNEQFF. CDR3 coding DNA: TGTGCCAGCAGTCCCCAGTTGGTTAATGAGCAGTTCTTC. J is TRBJ2-1 and V is TRBV2; D gene uncertain. The CDR3 totals 13 residues. V shed 5 bases and J shed 7 bases, with 12 bases lying between them. CDR1 and CDR2 from the germline V gene are SNHLY and FYNNEI.

This clonotype turned up a few times. V gene TRBV5-1 combines with J gene TRBJ2-7, with D possibly being TRBD2 (5 bases). Deletions cut 3 bases from V and 2 bases from J, with 21 bases between. The CDR3 loop spans 17 amino acids. CDR1 SGHRS and CDR2 YFSETQ come from the germline V gene. The CDR3 region is CASSSWTPGRGTYEQYF. The CDR3 nucleotides are TGCGCCAGCAGCTCGTGGACGCCGGGAAGAGGAACCTACGAGCAGTACTTC.

The CDR3 bases are TGCACCTACAATGAGCAGTTCTTC. Its translation: CTYNEQFF. V usage is TRBV20-1 and J usage is TRBJ2-1; D is uncertain. The CDR3 length is 8 residues. Germline CDR1 reads DFQATT; CDR2 reads SNEGSKA (reference sequence).

CDR3: CAWSSLPSSYNEQFF. CDR3 coding DNA: TGTGCCTGGAGTTCTCTCCCAAGCTCCTACAATGAGCAGTTCTTC. This chain uses TRBV30 with TRBJ2-1; no clear D gene. This CDR3 region has 15 residues. The germline gives CDR1 GTSNPN, CDR2 SVGIG (reference sequence). Trimming took off 2 bases at V and 0 bases at J, with 11 bases between the two ends.

The V and J genes are TRBV12-3 or TRBV12-4 and TRBJ1-5; unclear D gene. The CDR3 contains 16 residues. V lost 6 bases and J 4 bases, leaving 19 bases between the germline ends. The CDR3 loop reads CASSYNTWTHNQPQHF. CDR3 in DNA: TGTGCCAGCAGCTACAATACCTGGACCCATAATCAGCCCCAGCATTTT.

The CDR3 region has the DNA TGCGCCAGCAGCCCGGTAGCGGGAGATCTAAACGAGCAGTACTTC. Protein product: CASSPVAGDLNEQYF. The chain links TRBV5-1 to TRBJ2-7; 9 nucleotides agree with TRBD2. Unmatched junction bases numbered 10, after V lost 4 bases and J lost 5 bases. This CDR3 is 15 amino acids long. Germline V gives CDR1 SGHRS, CDR2 YFSETQ. Based on the CDR3 plus reference TRBV5-1 and TRBJ2-7, the full variable domain is KAGVTQTPRYLIKTRGQQVTLSCSPISGHRSVSWYQQTPGQGLQFLFEYFSETQRNKGNFPGRFSGRQFSNSRSEMNVSTLELGDSALYLCASSPVAGDLNEQYFGPGTRLTVT.

This chain joins TRBV5-1 and TRBJ2-3; D gene uncertain. Germline CDR1 is SGHRS and CDR2 is YFSETQ. Trimming took 1 base from V and 1 from J, leaving 7 bases between them. The CDR3 spans 14 residues. CDR3 amino acids: CASSLNSGTDTQYF. In DNA, the CDR3 is TGCGCCAGCAGCTTGAACTCCGGCACAGATACGCAGTATTTT. Full variable domain (rest looked up from reference TRBV5-1 and TRBJ2-3): KAGVTQTPRYLIKTRGQQVTLSCSPISGHRSVSWYQQTPGQGLQFLFEYFSETQRNKGNFPGRFSGRQFSNSRSEMNVSTLELGDSALYLCASSLNSGTDTQYFGPGTRLTVL.

The DNA for the CDR3 is TGCGCCAGCAGCTCTGGTGGGAGGGGTGAAGCTTTCTTT. It encodes CASSSGGRGEAFF. The chain has TRBV5-1 and TRBJ1-1; TRBD1 might be the D (5 bases). The V gene's germline CDR1 is SGHRS and CDR2 YFSETQ. V was shortened by 3 bases and J by 7 bases, with 13 bases between the two germline ends. The CDR3 is made up of 13 amino acids.

The chain is built from TRBV12-3 or TRBV12-4 and TRBJ2-4; 12 positions agree with TRBD2. The tail of the sequence fits TRBJ2-7 better, so the J call may be wrong. CDR3 length equals 15 residues. CDR3 nucleotides: TGTGCCAGCAGGGCGACTAGCGGGAGCAGGAGCGAGCAGTACTTC. Its protein product is CASRATSGSRSEQYF.

The chain links TRBV15 to TRBJ1-4; weak D call: TRBD1 (6 bases). V shed 0 bases and J shed 8 bases, with 7 bases lying between them. Germline lookup yields CDR1 LNHNV and CDR2 YYDKDF (reference sequence). The CDR3 contains 13 residues. The CDR3 DNA is TGTGCCACCAGCAGAGAGGGGGGCGAAAAACTGTTTTTT. This codes for CATSREGGEKLFF.

The J gene is TRBJ2-5, the V gene TRBV4-3, with D perhaps assigned TRBD1 or TRBD2 (5 bases each). The J call is doubtful: the DNA matches TRBJ2-7 better. This CDR3 comprises 15 residues. CDR1 is LGHNA, CDR2 YSLEER, per germline. CDR3 in DNA: TGCGCCAGCAGCGCGATCTCGGGACCGACCGACGAGCAGTACTTC. Amino acids: CASSAISGPTDEQYF.

This clonotype has just a few counts. The chain is built from TRBV6-1 and TRBJ2-5, with 8 bases matching TRBD1. The CDR3 sequence is 16 residues long. Germline trimming cut 6 bases from V and 11 bases from J; bases unmatched to any gene: 20. The germline V gene has CDR1 MNHNS and CDR2 SASEGT. The CDR3 is CASSEFSGTGLGEQYF. The CDR3 bases are TGTGCCAGCAGCGAATTCTCCGGGACAGGTCTTGGAGAGCAGTACTTC.

This chain's CDR3 is CASSLIYSNQPQHF. The DNA of the CDR3 is TGTGCCAGCAGTTTGATCTATAGCAATCAGCCCCAGCATTTT. The genes are TRBV27 and TRBJ1-5; D remains unclear. Deletions cut 3 bases from V and 0 bases from J, with 6 bases between. Germline CDR1 is MNHEY and CDR2 is SMNVEV (reference sequence). The CDR3 consists of 14 residues.

This chain links TRBV18 with TRBJ2-3; the D gene is possibly TRBD2 (5 bases). Germline lookup yields CDR1 KGHSH and CDR2 LQKENI. V dropped 5 bases and J dropped 3 bases, with 15 bases sitting between them. CDR3 length equals 15 residues. The CDR3 protein is CASSRLASRTDTQYF. The CDR3 bases are TGTGCCAGCTCAAGGCTAGCCTCGAGAACAGATACGCAGTATTTT.

The chain recombines TRBV9 with TRBJ1-5; D possibly corresponds to TRBD1 (5 bases). Per the germline V gene, CDR1 is SGDLS and CDR2 is YYNGEE. The CDR3 sequence is 15 residues long. V lost 2 bases to trimming and J lost 1 base, with 10 bases between them. The CDR3 spells CASSVTGSSNQPQHF. The CDR3, as DNA: TGTGCCAGCAGCGTTACAGGATCCAGCAATCAGCCCCAGCATTTT.